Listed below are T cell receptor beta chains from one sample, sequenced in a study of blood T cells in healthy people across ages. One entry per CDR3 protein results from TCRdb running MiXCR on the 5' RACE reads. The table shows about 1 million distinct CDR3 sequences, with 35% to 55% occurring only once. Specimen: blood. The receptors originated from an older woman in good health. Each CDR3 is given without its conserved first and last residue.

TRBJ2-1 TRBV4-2 ASSQDPGGEVGEQF
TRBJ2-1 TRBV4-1 ASSQRTPLAEQF
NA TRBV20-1 SAETFSLLYNEQY
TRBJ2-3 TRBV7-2 ASSLGASGPENTQY
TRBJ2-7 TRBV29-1 SVLARWSYEQY
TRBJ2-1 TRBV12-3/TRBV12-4 ASLRDPSREQF
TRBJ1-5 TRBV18 ASSPPGQGGNQPQH
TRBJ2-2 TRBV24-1 ATSTTSGSAGELF
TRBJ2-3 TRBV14 ASSLWDPLGTDTQY
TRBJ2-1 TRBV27 ASSLGRLAGDSSSYNEQF
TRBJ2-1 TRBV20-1 SARVGVNEQF
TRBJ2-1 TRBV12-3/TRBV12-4 ASTRDTSSYNEQF
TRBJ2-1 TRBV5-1 ASSFTGLAGGSDEQF
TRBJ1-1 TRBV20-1 SAREGHANTEAF
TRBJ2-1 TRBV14 ASSPIKASGSRHEQF
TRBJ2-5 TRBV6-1 ASSEFVSHRDLKQY
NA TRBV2 ASRGRILSHEQY
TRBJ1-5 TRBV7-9 ASSASTDQPQH
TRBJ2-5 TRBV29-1 SVDGRGGRQEAQY
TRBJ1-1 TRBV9 ASSVEMNTEAF
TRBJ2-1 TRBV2 ATQGISYEQF
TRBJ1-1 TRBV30 AWGRANTEAF
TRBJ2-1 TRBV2 ASSPEEGWWLF
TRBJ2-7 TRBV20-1 SARGGGGVYEQY